The rows below give T cell receptor beta chains drawn from one sample of a study of identical twins. Each CDR3 protein gets one entry after TCRdb re-called the 5' RACE reads with MiXCR. The data hold about 810,000 distinct CDR3 sequences, with around 12% observed a single time. These same data were also listed under a study on yellow fever vaccine responses in identical twins.

The sample comprised PBMCs. The receptors come from a woman aged 18 to 35 in good health. The CDR3 runs from the conserved cysteine through the conserved F or W. A D gene is named only where the DNA matches it firmly. Clone sizes are given selectively: once, few, many, or a class where the clone is expanded.

j_call: TRBJ2-3; d_call: TRBD2; v_call: TRBV12-3/TRBV12-4; clone_size: many; cdr3_aa: CASSFGLAGVTDTQYF; cdr3_nt: TGTGCCAGCAGTTTCGGACTAGCGGGAGTCACAGATACGCAGTATTTT
j_call: TRBJ1-1; d_call: .; v_call: TRBV5-6; clone_size: few; cdr3_aa: CASIQLVATNTEAFF; cdr3_nt: TGTGCCAGCATCCAGTTGGTGGCGACAAACACTGAAGCTTTCTTT
j_call: TRBJ1-1; d_call: .; v_call: TRBV18; clone_size: .; cdr3_aa: CASPSSGRGEAFF; cdr3_nt: TGTGCCAGCCCCTCAAGTGGTCGCGGAGAAGCTTTCTTT
j_call: TRBJ1-1; d_call: .; v_call: TRBV12-3/TRBV12-4; clone_size: many; cdr3_aa: CASSSGYDTEAFF; cdr3_nt: TGTGCCAGCTCGAGCGGTTATGACACTGAAGCTTTCTTT
j_call: TRBJ2-1; d_call: TRBD2; v_call: TRBV12-3/TRBV12-4; clone_size: many; cdr3_aa: CASSSGTSVNEQFF; cdr3_nt: TGTGCCAGCAGTTCCGGGACTAGCGTCAATGAGCAGTTCTTC
j_call: TRBJ1-1; d_call: .; v_call: TRBV18; clone_size: .; cdr3_aa: CASSPYPSTEAFF; cdr3_nt: TGTGCCAGCTCACCGTACCCATCAACCGAAGCTTTCTTT
j_call: TRBJ1-5; d_call: .; v_call: TRBV27; clone_size: .; cdr3_aa: CASSPYGGRVAQHF; cdr3_nt: TGTGCCAGCAGCCCTTATGGGGGGCGGGTGGCCCAGCATTTT
j_call: TRBJ2-5; d_call: .; v_call: TRBV5-1; clone_size: .; cdr3_aa: CASSSGHPQETQYF; cdr3_nt: TGCGCCAGCAGCTCAGGACATCCCCAAGAGACCCAGTACTTC
j_call: TRBJ2-1; d_call: TRBD2; v_call: TRBV24-1; clone_size: many; cdr3_aa: CATSDSGTSGKISYNEQFF; cdr3_nt: TGTGCCACCAGTGATTCGGGGACTAGCGGGAAAATTTCCTACAATGAGCAGTTCTTC
j_call: TRBJ1-5; d_call: TRBD1; v_call: TRBV12-3/TRBV12-4; clone_size: .; cdr3_aa: CASSTRTGGMQPQHF; cdr3_nt: TGTGCCAGCAGTACCAGGACAGGAGGGATGCAGCCCCAGCATTTT
j_call: TRBJ2-1; d_call: .; v_call: TRBV12-3/TRBV12-4; clone_size: .; cdr3_aa: CASSKHRALSYNEQFF; cdr3_nt: TGTGCCAGCAGTAAACACAGGGCGTTATCCTACAATGAGCAGTTCTTC
j_call: TRBJ2-2; d_call: .; v_call: TRBV7-2; clone_size: few; cdr3_aa: CASSLVMGSTGELFF; cdr3_nt: TGTGCCAGCAGCTTAGTAATGGGGTCCACCGGGGAGCTGTTTTTT
j_call: TRBJ2-5; d_call: TRBD2; v_call: TRBV5-1; clone_size: few; cdr3_aa: CASSLTGLELETQYF; cdr3_nt: TGCGCCAGCAGCTTGACGGGACTAGAATTAGAGACCCAGTACTTC
j_call: TRBJ2-3; d_call: .; v_call: TRBV5-1; clone_size: few; cdr3_aa: CASSLPDPTNTQYF; cdr3_nt: TGCGCCAGCAGCTTGCCAGATCCGACAAATACGCAGTATTTT
j_call: TRBJ2-7; d_call: TRBD1; v_call: TRBV7-8; clone_size: .; cdr3_aa: CASSLDRATGEQYF; cdr3_nt: TGTGCCAGCAGCCTTGACAGGGCTACCGGCGAGCAGTACTTC
j_call: TRBJ2-3; d_call: TRBD2; v_call: TRBV20-1; clone_size: few; cdr3_aa: CSAPTGLATDTQYF; cdr3_nt: TGCAGTGCCCCCACGGGACTAGCCACAGATACGCAGTATTTT
j_call: TRBJ2-7; d_call: .; v_call: TRBV12-3/TRBV12-4; clone_size: .; cdr3_aa: CASRGPGSNEQYF; cdr3_nt: TGTGCCAGCAGAGGGCCCGGGAGCAACGAGCAGTACTTC
j_call: TRBJ1-2; d_call: TRBD1; v_call: TRBV12-3/TRBV12-4; clone_size: many; cdr3_aa: CASSLQGGGYTF; cdr3_nt: TGTGCCAGCAGTCTACAGGGGGGTGGCTACACCTTC
j_call: TRBJ2-1; d_call: TRBD1; v_call: TRBV2; clone_size: .; cdr3_aa: CASTKGQVANNEQFF; cdr3_nt: TGTGCCAGCACCAAAGGACAGGTAGCCAACAATGAGCAGTTCTTC
j_call: TRBJ1-2; d_call: .; v_call: TRBV11-2; clone_size: few; cdr3_aa: CASSKGGGARADGYTF; cdr3_nt: TGTGCCAGCAGCAAGGGTGGGGGCGCCAGGGCGGATGGCTACACCTTC
j_call: TRBJ2-1; d_call: .; v_call: TRBV29-1; clone_size: many; cdr3_aa: CSVEMAATEQFF; cdr3_nt: TGCAGCGTTGAAATGGCGGCGACAGAGCAGTTCTTC
j_call: TRBJ2-1; d_call: TRBD2; v_call: TRBV11-2; clone_size: few; cdr3_aa: CASSLRIPRLASSSSYNEQFF; cdr3_nt: TGTGCCAGCAGCCTTCGAATTCCGAGACTAGCGTCTTCAAGCTCCTACAATGAGCAGTTCTTC
j_call: TRBJ2-1; d_call: TRBD1; v_call: TRBV24-1; clone_size: few; cdr3_aa: CATRANEGQGGYNEQFF; cdr3_nt: TGTGCCACCAGAGCAAACGAAGGACAGGGCGGCTACAATGAGCAGTTCTTC
j_call: TRBJ2-1; d_call: TRBD1; v_call: TRBV9; clone_size: few; cdr3_aa: CASSGGQSSYNEQFF; cdr3_nt: TGTGCCAGCAGCGGGGGACAGAGCTCCTACAATGAGCAGTTCTTC
j_call: TRBJ2-7; d_call: .; v_call: TRBV2; clone_size: .; cdr3_aa: CASSEAPGSEQYF; cdr3_nt: TGTGCCAGCAGTGAAGCGCCGGGGAGTGAGCAGTACTTC
j_call: TRBJ2-3; d_call: TRBD1; v_call: TRBV5-1; clone_size: .; cdr3_aa: CASSFGTGEDTQYF; cdr3_nt: TGCGCCAGCAGCTTCGGGACAGGGGAAGATACGCAGTATTTT
j_call: TRBJ2-2; d_call: TRBD1; v_call: TRBV24-1; clone_size: .; cdr3_aa: CATAWTGAGELFF; cdr3_nt: TGTGCCACCGCCTGGACAGGGGCTGGGGAGCTGTTTTTT
j_call: TRBJ2-3; d_call: .; v_call: TRBV27; clone_size: many; cdr3_aa: CASSAFSDTQYF; cdr3_nt: TGTGCCAGCAGTGCCTTCTCAGATACGCAGTATTTT
j_call: TRBJ2-7; d_call: .; v_call: TRBV20-1; clone_size: few; cdr3_aa: CSAISGSARYEQYF; cdr3_nt: TGCAGTGCTATAAGCGGCTCTGCCCGCTACGAGCAGTACTTC
j_call: TRBJ2-1; d_call: .; v_call: TRBV6-4; clone_size: few; cdr3_aa: CASREESRDSHNEQFF; cdr3_nt: TGTGCCAGCAGAGAAGAAAGCCGGGACTCCCACAATGAGCAGTTCTTC
j_call: TRBJ1-2; d_call: .; v_call: TRBV7-9; clone_size: few; cdr3_aa: CASSLDTDGYTF; cdr3_nt: TGTGCCAGCAGCTTGGACACGGATGGCTACACCTTC
j_call: TRBJ1-2; d_call: .; v_call: TRBV12-5; clone_size: .; cdr3_aa: CASGLVEEGPYYGYTF; cdr3_nt: TGTGCTAGTGGTTTGGTAGAAGAGGGTCCGTACTATGGCTACACCTTC
j_call: TRBJ2-3; d_call: TRBD2; v_call: TRBV28; clone_size: .; cdr3_aa: CASSLVVLAGEYRGLSDTQYF; cdr3_nt: TGTGCCAGCAGTTTAGTAGTCCTAGCGGGAGAGTATAGGGGTTTGTCAGATACGCAGTATTTT
j_call: TRBJ1-1; d_call: .; v_call: TRBV6-1; clone_size: .; cdr3_aa: CASSDVGGDTEAFF; cdr3_nt: TGTGCCAGCAGCGACGTGGGGGGCGACACTGAAGCTTTCTTT
j_call: TRBJ2-4; d_call: .; v_call: TRBV11-2; clone_size: .; cdr3_aa: CASSLGEDSDLAKNIQYF; cdr3_nt: TGTGCCAGCAGCTTAGGCGAGGACAGCGACTTAGCCAAAAACATTCAGTACTTC
j_call: TRBJ1-5; d_call: .; v_call: TRBV12-3/TRBV12-4; clone_size: few; cdr3_aa: CASSLARGGFNQPQHF; cdr3_nt: TGTGCCAGCAGTTTAGCGCGGGGGGGGTTCAATCAGCCCCAGCATTTT
j_call: TRBJ2-1; d_call: TRBD2; v_call: TRBV5-5; clone_size: few; cdr3_aa: CASSLTSGEGNEQFF; cdr3_nt: TGTGCCAGCAGCTTGACTAGCGGAGAAGGGAATGAGCAGTTCTTC
j_call: TRBJ2-5; d_call: .; v_call: TRBV9; clone_size: .; cdr3_aa: CASSVGGGPGKETQYF; cdr3_nt: TGTGCCAGCAGCGTAGGAGGCGGGCCAGGAAAAGAGACCCAGTACTTC
j_call: TRBJ2-1; d_call: .; v_call: TRBV20-1; clone_size: few; cdr3_aa: CSANPGLLPTEQFF; cdr3_nt: TGCAGTGCCAACCCGGGACTCCTACCGACTGAGCAGTTCTTC
j_call: TRBJ1-2; d_call: .; v_call: TRBV6-4; clone_size: many; cdr3_aa: CASSAQTEVGGYTF; cdr3_nt: TGTGCCAGCAGTGCCCAGACAGAAGTCGGTGGCTACACCTTC
j_call: TRBJ2-3; d_call: .; v_call: TRBV7-3; clone_size: .; cdr3_aa: CASSPMAGNTDTQYF; cdr3_nt: TGTGCCAGCAGCCCCATGGCGGGAAACACAGATACGCAGTATTTT
j_call: TRBJ2-3; d_call: .; v_call: TRBV11-1; clone_size: few; cdr3_aa: CASSLEFLGGARSSSTDTQYF; cdr3_nt: TGTGCCAGCAGCTTAGAGTTCTTGGGGGGGGCGCGTTCATCGAGCACAGATACGCAGTATTTT
j_call: TRBJ1-4; d_call: .; v_call: TRBV29-1; clone_size: many; cdr3_aa: CSGASGGGEKLFF; cdr3_nt: TGCAGCGGCGCGAGTGGGGGTGGTGAAAAACTGTTTTTT
j_call: TRBJ2-2; d_call: TRBD2; v_call: TRBV6-2/TRBV6-3; clone_size: few; cdr3_aa: CASSYIPTSGRAWLRSTGELFF; cdr3_nt: TGTGCCAGCAGTTACATCCCCACTAGCGGGAGGGCCTGGCTTCGAAGCACCGGGGAGCTGTTTTTT
j_call: TRBJ2-3; d_call: .; v_call: TRBV2; clone_size: .; cdr3_aa: CASSVQFPPDTQYF; cdr3_nt: TGTGCCAGCAGTGTACAGTTTCCACCAGATACGCAGTATTTT
j_call: TRBJ1-1; d_call: TRBD1; v_call: TRBV20-1; clone_size: .; cdr3_aa: CSASRDSQLF; cdr3_nt: TGCAGTGCTTCCCGGGACAGCCAGCTCTTT
j_call: TRBJ2-3; d_call: .; v_call: TRBV12-5; clone_size: once; cdr3_aa: CASGLVPTDTQYF; cdr3_nt: TGTGCTAGTGGTTTGGTACCAACAGATACGCAGTATTTT
j_call: TRBJ2-7; d_call: TRBD1; v_call: TRBV7-8; clone_size: .; cdr3_aa: CASSYDRVHPLYEQYF; cdr3_nt: TGTGCCAGCAGCTACGACAGGGTTCACCCCCTCTACGAGCAGTACTTC
j_call: TRBJ2-3; d_call: .; v_call: TRBV3-1; clone_size: .; cdr3_aa: CASTPVAGTTDTQYF; cdr3_nt: TGTGCCAGCACACCCGTGGCGGGGACTACAGATACGCAGTATTTT
j_call: TRBJ2-5; d_call: .; v_call: TRBV7-8; clone_size: few; cdr3_aa: CASSHSLEETQYF; cdr3_nt: TGTGCCAGCAGTCATAGTCTGGAAGAGACCCAGTACTTC
j_call: TRBJ2-3; d_call: TRBD2; v_call: TRBV24-1; clone_size: .; cdr3_aa: CATSDLRLAGGSTDTQYF; cdr3_nt: TGTGCCACCAGTGATTTGAGGCTAGCGGGGGGTAGCACAGATACGCAGTATTTT
j_call: TRBJ2-7; d_call: .; v_call: TRBV5-1; clone_size: few; cdr3_aa: CASSSFDRTAYEQYF; cdr3_nt: TGCGCCAGCAGCTCTTTTGATCGGACAGCCTACGAGCAGTACTTC
j_call: TRBJ2-2; d_call: .; v_call: TRBV14; clone_size: .; cdr3_aa: CASSLPGPERGGAGELFF; cdr3_nt: TGTGCCAGCAGCCTCCCAGGGCCGGAGAGGGGTGGTGCCGGGGAGCTGTTTTTT
j_call: TRBJ2-3; d_call: .; v_call: TRBV6-1; clone_size: .; cdr3_aa: CASTPGLPTDTQYF; cdr3_nt: TGTGCCAGCACGCCGGGACTCCCCACAGATACGCAGTATTTT
j_call: TRBJ2-3; d_call: .; v_call: TRBV4-1; clone_size: .; cdr3_aa: CASSQDIRDTQYF; cdr3_nt: TGCGCCAGCAGCCAAGATATTCGGGATACGCAGTATTTT